The 10 T cell receptor beta chains presented below share a single source sample, sequenced in a study of patients and donors after allogeneic stem cell transplantation. TCRdb analysed the RT-PCR reads with MiXCR anew, one entry per CDR3 protein. The data show 25,000 to 40,000 distinct CDR3 sequences, roughly a third seen once. Sequences were obtained from blood, either unsorted or a sorted T cell fraction (not recorded which). The receptors were sampled from a human donor who was either an allogeneic HSCT recipient or a stem cell or donor lymphocyte infusion donor (not recorded which). It is not recorded whose cells these are; they may come from a transplant donor.

The sample holds a few counts of this clonotype. The V and J genes are TRBV6-5 and TRBJ1-1; no clear D gene. V lost 6 bases and J lost 3, with 8 bases in between. From germline, CDR1 is MNHEY and CDR2 SVGAGI. CDR3 length equals 12 residues. The CDR3 region is CASSDRHTEAFF. CDR3 DNA: TGTGCCAGCAGCGACCGACACACTGAAGCTTTCTTT.

The chain recombines TRBV20-1 with TRBJ2-7, with TRBD2 matching 8 bases. V lost 3 bases and J lost 3; bases outside the gene matches: 7. The CDR3 runs to 14 residues. Germline V gene sequence: CDR1 DFQATT, CDR2 SNEGSKA (reference sequence). Here the CDR3 reads CSASGGDPLYEQYF. DNA for the CDR3: TGCAGTGCTAGCGGGGGGGACCCCCTCTACGAGCAGTACTTC.

This clonotype appeared a few times. V usage is TRBV20-1 and J usage is TRBJ1-2; D gene unclear. Trimming took off 6 bases at V and 8 bases at J, with 22 bases between the two ends. CDR1 and CDR2 (germline): DFQATT, SNEGSKA (reference sequence). The CDR3 runs 14 residues. CDR3 sequence (DNA): TGCAGTGCCGGACGTTGGGAGGTCTCTCTCGGCTACACCTTC. It encodes CSAGRWEVSLGYTF.

The chain uses TRBV29-1 and TRBJ1-2; D remains unclear. V was trimmed by 0 bases and J by 8 bases, leaving 13 bases between them. This CDR3 is 13 amino acids long. The germline gives CDR1 SQVTM, CDR2 ANQGSEA. The CDR3 loop is CSVEDRAGGGYTF. The CDR3 DNA follows: TGCAGCGTTGAAGATCGGGCAGGTGGCGGCTACACCTTC.

V is TRBV20-1 and J is TRBJ2-3; TRBD2 might be the D (5 bases). This CDR3 has 13 amino acids. From germline, CDR1 is DFQATT and CDR2 SNEGSKA (reference sequence). Trimming left V 0 bases short and J 4 bases short, with 8 bases between. CDR3 bases: TGCAGTGCTAGAGATCGGGGTTCAGATACGCAGTATTTT. This encodes CSARDRGSDTQYF.

This clonotype was picked up a small number of times. This chain links TRBV7-8 with TRBJ1-6; D unresolved. Trimming pared 3 bases from V and 8 bases from J, leaving 17 bases between. The CDR3 is made up of 16 amino acids. Germline-derived CDR1 and CDR2 are SGHVS and FQNEAQ. CDR3 in amino acids: CASSFPHGGEDSPLHF. DNA for the CDR3: TGTGCCAGCAGCTTCCCCCATGGAGGAGAGGATTCACCCCTCCACTTT.

The V call is TRBV11-2, the J call TRBJ1-1, with 10 positions matching TRBD1. The V gene's germline CDR1 is SGHAT and CDR2 FQNNGV. The length of the CDR3 is 14 residues. The V segment lost 4 bases and the J segment 5 bases; nucleotides outside the gene matches: 4. CDR3 nucleotide sequence: TGTGCCAGCAGCTACGGACAGGGGGGGACTGAAGCTTTCTTT. It encodes CASSYGQGGTEAFF.

The chain links TRBV19 to TRBJ2-1, with TRBD2 as a possible D gene (5 bases). V was trimmed by 10 bases and J by 10 bases, leaving 23 bases between them. Germline CDR1 reads LNHDA; CDR2 reads SQIVND (reference sequence). This CDR3 comprises 14 residues. Here the CDR3 DNA reads TGTGCCACCTCTGCCCCTAGCCGTTTTTGGGAGCAGTTCTTC. Encoded protein: CATSAPSRFWEQFF.

This clonotype was picked up a small number of times. The chain carries TRBV7-9 and TRBJ1-1, with D tentatively TRBD1 (5 bases). V lost 6 bases, J lost 6 bases, and 14 bases lay in between. The germline CDR1 and CDR2 sequences are SEHNR and FQNEAQ (reference sequence). CDR3 size: 13 residues. For the CDR3, the DNA is TGTGCCAGCAGTTTACAGGAAAACGCTGAAGCTTTCTTT. This codes for CASSLQENAEAFF.

This chain joins TRBV20-1 and TRBJ1-2; TRBD1 might be the D (5 bases). The CDR3 totals 12 residues. The V gene's germline CDR1 is DFQATT and CDR2 SNEGSKA (reference sequence). Trimming removed 2 bases at V and 5 bases at J, with 9 bases between. The CDR3 protein is CSARQGSYGYTF. The CDR3 DNA sequence: TGCAGTGCTAGACAGGGAAGTTATGGCTACACCTTC.